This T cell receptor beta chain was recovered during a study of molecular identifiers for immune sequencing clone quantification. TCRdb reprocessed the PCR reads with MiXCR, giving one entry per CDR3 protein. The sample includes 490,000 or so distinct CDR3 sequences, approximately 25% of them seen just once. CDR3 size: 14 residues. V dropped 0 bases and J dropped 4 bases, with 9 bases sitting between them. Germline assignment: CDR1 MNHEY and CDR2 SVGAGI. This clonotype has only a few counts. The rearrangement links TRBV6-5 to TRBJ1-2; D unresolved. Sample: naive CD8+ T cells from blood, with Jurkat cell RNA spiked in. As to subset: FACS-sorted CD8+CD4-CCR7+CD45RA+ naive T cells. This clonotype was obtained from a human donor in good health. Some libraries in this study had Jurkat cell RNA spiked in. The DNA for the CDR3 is TGTGCCAGCAGTTACTCTGCAGGAGCCTATGGCTACACCTTC. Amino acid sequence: CASSYSAGAYGYTF.